This passage covers 32 T cell receptor beta chains from one sample sequenced in a study of shared clonotypes between healthy human individuals (dated by TCRdb to about 2020). The library was made by the immunoSEQ multiplex PCR assay. In its TCRdb copy, this immuneACCESS table keeps in-frame sequences only and misses some clones. Where compared with another copy, unresolved V genes explain less than half of these, and the others have no known cause. For this sample the table gives roughly 490,000 clones, of which less than 80% were detected only once. In total, the top ten clones hold 13% of the sample. Sequencing input: PBMCs. These receptors came from a woman aged 35 to 49 in good health. Some clones in this sample may be carry-over from other donors' samples.

In its sample, this clone was seen many times. Other nucleotide sequences from this sample produce the same CDR3. The V gene is TRBV7-2, the J gene TRBJ1-2, with 8 bases that match TRBD1. CDR1 is SGHTA and CDR2 is FQGNSA in the germline V gene. Germline trimming cut 5 bases from V and 5 bases from J; bases unmatched to any gene: 4. The CDR3 covers 13 residues. The CDR3: CASSLGQGYGYTF. The CDR3 DNA reads TGTGCCAGCAGCCTAGGACAGGGATATGGCTACACCTTC.

Notes on this clone: The junction shows a germline mismatch at one end, possibly a read error. This chain connects TRBV7-8 to TRBJ1-2; D unresolved. Germline loops: CDR1 SGHVS, CDR2 FQNEAQ. The length of the CDR3 is 15 residues. CDR3 nucleotide sequence: TGTGCCAGCAGCTTAGACGTGTCATTCGACTATGGCTGCACCTTC. As protein: CASSLDVSFDYGCTF.

This clone was observed a handful of times. At the DNA level, this CDR3 is encoded by other sequences in the same sample as well. The chain recombines TRBV5-1 with TRBJ2-7; D unresolved. The CDR3 loop spans 13 amino acids. The V gene's germline CDR1 is SGHRS and CDR2 YFSETQ. V lost 0 bases and J 4 bases, leaving 8 bases between the germline ends. Here the CDR3 DNA reads TGCGCCAGCAGCTTGGAGTACGGATACGAGCAGTACTTC. Translating gives CASSLEYGYEQYF.

This clone has just a few counts. The sample holds other DNA sequences that translate to the same CDR3. The V and J genes are TRBV30 and TRBJ1-2, with 7 bases aligning to TRBD1. V gave up 3 bases and J gave up 4 bases; unmatched junction bases: 5. Per the germline V gene, CDR1 is GTSNPN and CDR2 is SVGIG (reference sequence). The CDR3 contains 13 residues. CDR3 nucleotide sequence: TGTGCCTGGAGCCCGGGGGACAGCTATGGCTACACCTTC. Encoded protein: CAWSPGDSYGYTF.

The table lists this clone with many counts. The rearrangement uses TRBV2 and TRBJ1-5, with D uncertain. Trimming left V 3 bases short and J 0 bases short, with 6 bases between. Germline assignment: CDR1 SNHLY and CDR2 FYNNEI. The CDR3 length is 14 residues. The CDR3 protein is CASSESYSNQPQHF. The CDR3 nucleotides are TGTGCCAGCAGTGAGTCATATAGCAATCAGCCCCAGCATTTT.

The rearrangement links TRBV4-1 to TRBJ1-5; D is uncertain. Trimming took off 0 bases at V and 6 bases at J, with 12 bases between the two ends. This CDR3 spans 15 amino acids. Germline V gives CDR1 MGHRA, CDR2 YSYEKL. This CDR3 reads CASSQDLRAGQPQHF. The CDR3 bases are TGCGCCAGCAGCCAAGATCTCCGGGCGGGTCAGCCCCAGCATTTT.

A note on this clone: Other nucleotide sequences from this sample produce the same CDR3. J is TRBJ2-7 and V is TRBV5-1; weak D call: TRBD2 (6 bases). V lost 4 bases and J lost 4, with 9 bases in between. Germline V gene data show CDR1 as SGHRS and CDR2 as YFSETQ. This CDR3 contains 12 residues. CDR3 region: CASSPEGYEQYF. The CDR3 DNA sequence: TGCGCCAGCAGCCCGGAGGGGTACGAGCAGTACTTC.

In the case of this clone: This sample also contains other DNA sequences that code for the same CDR3. The gene calls are TRBV9 and TRBJ2-3; D remains unclear. This CDR3 has 13 amino acids. With 0 bases removed from V and 3 bases from J, the gap between germline ends came to 5 bases. CDR1 and CDR2 (germline): SGDLS, YYNGEE. The CDR3 DNA sequence: TGTGCCAGCAGCGTAGGAGTTACAGATACGCAGTATTTT. Translating it yields CASSVGVTDTQYF.

In this sample, this clone turned up many times. The rearrangement uses TRBV5-1 and TRBJ2-5; D perhaps matches TRBD1 (5 bases). V was cut by 4 bases and J by 4 bases, with 14 bases left in between. The CDR3 contains 14 residues. Germline assignment: CDR1 SGHRS and CDR2 YFSETQ. The CDR3 spells CASSRGSWSETQYF. The CDR3 nucleotides are TGCGCCAGCAGCAGGGGCAGTTGGTCAGAGACCCAGTACTTC.

This clone has a handful of counts. V gene TRBV2 combines with J gene TRBJ1-5; a weak D match, TRBD1 (5 bases). The CDR3 is made up of 12 amino acids. V lost 7 bases, J lost 4 bases, and 8 bases lay in between. Germline CDR1 reads SNHLY; CDR2 reads FYNNEI. CDR3 in amino acids: CASTQGNQPQHF. The CDR3 bases are TGTGCCAGCACTCAGGGTAATCAGCCCCAGCATTTT.

The chain employs TRBV19 and TRBJ1-2; D is undetermined. The CDR3 contains 14 residues. The germline V and J ends were trimmed by 1 base and 2 bases, with 8 bases remaining between them. Germline assignment: CDR1 LNHDA and CDR2 SQIVND (reference sequence). This CDR3 is CASSIGAENYGYTF. For the CDR3, the DNA is TGTGCCAGTAGTATAGGGGCGGAAAACTATGGCTACACCTTC.

There are a few counts of this clone. The rearrangement uses TRBV2 and TRBJ2-1; D not certain. The CDR3 spans 8 residues. Germline V lookup: CDR1 SNHLY, CDR2 FYNNEI. V was shortened by 6 bases and J by 14 bases, with 5 bases between the two germline ends. CDR3 nucleotides: TGTGCCAGCAGCCGTGAGTTCTTC. It translates to CASSREFF.

This chain connects TRBV7-3 to TRBJ2-5; no definite D call. CDR1 SGHTA and CDR2 FQGTGA come from the germline V gene. Trimming left V 0 bases short and J 5 bases short, with 7 bases between. The CDR3 has 13 residues. CDR3 sequence reads: CASSLTRLETQYF. CDR3 nucleotide sequence: TGTGCCAGCAGCTTAACCCGACTGGAGACCCAGTACTTC.

The J gene is TRBJ2-1, the V gene TRBV5-1; TRBD2 agrees at 8 bases. Germline CDR1 reads SGHRS; CDR2 reads YFSETQ. The V gene end was trimmed by 2 bases and the J gene end by 8 bases; junction bases not matched to a gene: 12. The CDR3 has 16 amino acids. The CDR3: CASSFSTGGPWDEQFF. The CDR3 nucleotides read TGCGCCAGCAGCTTCTCCACGGGAGGGCCCTGGGATGAGCAGTTCTTC. The whole variable domain, remainder taken from reference TRBV5-1 and TRBJ2-1, is KAGVTQTPRYLIKTRGQQVTLSCSPISGHRSVSWYQQTPGQGLQFLFEYFSETQRNKGNFPGRFSGRQFSNSRSEMNVSTLELGDSALYLCASSFSTGGPWDEQFFGPGTRLTVL.

V usage is TRBV19 and J usage is TRBJ2-1; 8 bases agree with TRBD2. CDR3 length: 16 amino acids. Germline V gene lookup returns CDR1 LNHDA and CDR2 SQIVND (reference sequence). Losses at the gene ends were 2 bases for V and 5 bases for J; bases not matched to a gene: 8. In nucleotides, the CDR3 is TGTGCCAGTAGTATAAGCCCCGGGACTAGGAACAATGAGCAGTTCTTC. Amino acid sequence: CASSISPGTRNNEQFF.

The chain has TRBV5-1 and TRBJ2-2; 7 bases fit TRBD1. Germline V gene sequence: CDR1 SGHRS, CDR2 YFSETQ. CDR3 length: 13 amino acids. Trimming cost V 3 bases and J 6 bases; bases outside gene matches: 2. Here the CDR3 DNA reads TGCGCCAGCAGCTCCGGGACAGCCGGGGAGCTGTTTTTT. Encoded protein: CASSSGTAGELFF.

This CDR3 reads CASSPLHPTLKYGYTF. The DNA for the CDR3 is TGTGCCAGCTCACCACTTCATCCTACTCTGAAGTATGGCTACACCTTC. The chain is built from TRBV18 and TRBJ1-2; D ambiguous. The CDR3 spans 16 residues. The V and J ends lost 1 base and 5 bases respectively, with 17 bases between them. Germline CDR1 and CDR2: KGHSH and LQKENI.

The chain joins TRBV10-3 to TRBJ1-1; unclear D gene. Germline V gives CDR1 ENHRY, CDR2 SYGVKD. V lost 0 bases and J 1 base, leaving 9 bases between the germline ends. The CDR3 consists of 15 residues. The CDR3 DNA reads as TGTGCCATCAGTGAGTCAAGCGATTCGAACACTGAAGCTTTCTTT. It encodes CAISESSDSNTEAFF.

The chain links TRBV9 to TRBJ1-1; the D gene is possibly TRBD1 (5 bases). The CDR3 sequence is 17 residues long. Trimming pared 0 bases from V and 0 bases from J, leaving 15 bases between. Germline V CDR1 and CDR2: SGDLS, YYNGEE. As DNA, the CDR3 is TGTGCCAGCAGCGTAGACGGGGGGGACGGCATGAACACTGAAGCTTTCTTT. This codes for CASSVDGGDGMNTEAFF. Drawing the rest from reference TRBV9 and TRBJ1-1, the complete variable domain is DSGVTQTPKHLITATGQRVTLRCSPRSGDLSVYWYQQSLDQGLQFLIQYYNGEERAKGNILERFSAQQFPDLHSELNLSSLELGDSALYFCASSVDGGDGMNTEAFFGQGTRLTVV.

Comments on this clone: This may stem from a read error, because a much larger clone lies one nucleotide away. Other DNA variants within this sample encode the same CDR3. The CDR3 coding sequence is TGTGCCAGCAGCCCTCCGACAGCTCAAGAGACCCAGTACTTC. This codes for CASSPPTAQETQYF. The V gene is TRBV28, the J gene TRBJ2-5; D is perhaps TRBD1 (5 bases). The V end lost 6 bases, the J end lost 2 bases, and 13 bases lay between the germline ends. From germline, CDR1 is MDHEN and CDR2 SYDVKM. This CDR3 has 14 residues.

This clone was seen only a few times. This chain connects TRBV14 to TRBJ2-3; no definite D call. CDR3 length: 14 residues. Deletions cut 4 bases from V and 6 bases from J, with 14 bases between. The germline gives CDR1 SGHDN, CDR2 FVKESK. For the CDR3, the DNA is TGTGCCAGCAGCCCGGTTGGGTTAACCGATACGCAGTATTTT. This sequence encodes CASSPVGLTDTQYF.

The rearrangement links TRBV7-3 to TRBJ2-7; the match to TRBD2 covers 10 bases. CDR1 and CDR2 (germline): SGHTA, FQGTGA. The CDR3 runs to 15 residues. The V and J ends lost 2 bases and 5 bases, in that order; junction bases with no gene match: 6. The CDR3 nucleotides read TGTGCCAGCAGCTTACTAGCGGGGGATATTGACGAGCAGTACTTC. Protein product: CASSLLAGDIDEQYF. The full variable domain, rest sourced from reference TRBV7-3 and TRBJ2-7, is GAGVSQTPSNKVTEKGKYVELRCDPISGHTALYWYRQSLGQGPEFLIYFQGTGAADDSGLPNDRFFAVRPEGSVSTLKIQRTERGDSAVYLCASSLLAGDIDEQYFGPGTRLTVT.

Concerning this clone: Compared with germline, one end of the junction differs, possibly owing to a read error. The chain is built from TRBV6-1 and TRBJ2-5, with a weak D call TRBD1 (6 bases). This CDR3 is 9 amino acids long. Germline V lookup: CDR1 MNHNS, CDR2 SASEGT. The DNA of the CDR3 is TGTGCCAGCAGCGAAGGACAGAACTTC. The encoded protein is CASSEGQNF.

This clone was detected only once. The chain is built from TRBV29-1 and TRBJ2-5, with TRBD1 identical over 12 bases. Germline-derived CDR1 and CDR2 are SQVTM and ANQGSEA. The trim removed 7 bases at V and 3 bases at J, leaving 3 bases unmatched. The CDR3 sequence is 13 residues long. The CDR3 protein is CSGGTGGEETQYF. Written as DNA, the CDR3 is TGCAGCGGAGGGACAGGGGGCGAAGAGACCCAGTACTTC.

The rearrangement joins TRBV5-1 to TRBJ2-1; TRBD2 aligns across 8 bases. V dropped 2 bases and J dropped 3; count of bases not matched to a gene: 7. This CDR3 has 16 residues. CDR1 is SGHRS and CDR2 is YFSETQ in the germline V gene. CDR3 amino acids: CASSFLAGSIYNEQFF. Here the CDR3 DNA reads TGCGCCAGCAGCTTCTTAGCGGGGTCCATCTACAATGAGCAGTTCTTC.

J is TRBJ2-7 and V is TRBV18; possibly TRBD1 for D (6 bases). Germline values: CDR1 KGHSH, CDR2 LQKENI. The CDR3 loop spans 14 amino acids. V dropped 4 bases and J dropped 5 bases, with 15 bases sitting between them. CDR3 nucleotide sequence: TGTGCCAGCTCACTCACAATCAGGGACAACGAGCAGTACTTC. As protein: CASSLTIRDNEQYF.

The gene calls are TRBV7-2 and TRBJ2-7; D is unclear. The CDR3 runs 16 residues. V was cut by 4 bases and J by 2 bases, with 18 bases left in between. Germline V CDR1 and CDR2: SGHTA, FQGNSA. CDR3 DNA sequence: TGTGCCAGCAGCTCTGGAAGGGCGAGAACTCCCTACGAGCAGTACTTC. Encoded protein: CASSSGRARTPYEQYF.

Details on this clone: The likely explanation is a read error, given a far larger clone one base away. The identical CDR3 is also encoded by other nucleotide sequences in the sample. The chain couples TRBV6-5 to TRBJ2-5; D gene uncertain. Trimming took off 5 bases at V and 2 bases at J, with 9 bases between the two ends. Germline CDR1 is MNHEY and CDR2 is SVGAGI. The CDR3 extends over 13 amino acids. The CDR3 spells CASSPPGQETQYF. The CDR3 bases are TGTGCCAGCAGTCCTCCAGGACAAGAGACCCAGTACTTC.

This rearrangement joins TRBV27 to TRBJ2-7; D gene ambiguous. Trimming took off 5 bases at V and 2 bases at J, with 13 bases between the two ends. The CDR3 covers 14 residues. In germline, CDR1 is MNHEY, CDR2 SMNVEV (reference sequence). DNA of the CDR3: TGTGCCAGCAGTCCATTGGGCAGAGCCTACGAGCAGTACTTC. Translation gives CASSPLGRAYEQYF.

This chain joins TRBV11-1 and TRBJ2-1; 7 bases agree with TRBD2. Germline assignment: CDR1 SGHAT and CDR2 FQDESV (reference sequence). J was trimmed by 7 bases and V by 0 bases; bases with no gene match: 3. The CDR3 covers 14 residues. The CDR3 reads CASSLAGGLNEQFF. In DNA, the CDR3 is TGTGCCAGCAGCTTAGCGGGAGGGCTAAATGAGCAGTTCTTC.

V usage is TRBV6-5 and J usage is TRBJ2-5; 11 nucleotides agree with TRBD1. The CDR3 spans 15 residues. Germline lookup yields CDR1 MNHEY and CDR2 SVGAGI. V dropped 6 bases and J dropped 5; count of bases not matched to a gene: 8. The chain's CDR3 is CASSRGGTGGETQYF. CDR3 sequence (DNA): TGTGCCAGCAGCCGCGGAGGGACAGGGGGGGAGACCCAGTACTTC.

The rearrangement links TRBV7-9 to TRBJ1-4; D perhaps matches TRBD1 (6 bases). The germline CDR1 and CDR2 sequences are SEHNR and FQNEAQ (reference sequence). This CDR3 region has 14 residues. V gave up 4 bases and J gave up 2 bases, with 8 bases separating them. Here the CDR3 DNA reads TGTGCCAGCAGCTCAGGGGTCACTAATGAAAAACTGTTTTTT. Translation gives CASSSGVTNEKLFF.